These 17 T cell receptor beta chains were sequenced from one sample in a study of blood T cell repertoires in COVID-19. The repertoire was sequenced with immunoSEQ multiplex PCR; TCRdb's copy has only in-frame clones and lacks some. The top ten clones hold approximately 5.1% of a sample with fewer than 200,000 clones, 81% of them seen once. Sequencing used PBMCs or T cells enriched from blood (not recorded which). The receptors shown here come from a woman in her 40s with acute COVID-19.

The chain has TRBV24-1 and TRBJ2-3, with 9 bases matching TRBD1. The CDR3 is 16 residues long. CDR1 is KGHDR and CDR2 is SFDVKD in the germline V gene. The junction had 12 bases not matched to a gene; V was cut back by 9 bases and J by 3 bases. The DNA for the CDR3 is TGTGCCACCGCCCTTCACACAGGGGGCGAGACAGATACGCAGTATTTT. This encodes CATALHTGGETDTQYF.

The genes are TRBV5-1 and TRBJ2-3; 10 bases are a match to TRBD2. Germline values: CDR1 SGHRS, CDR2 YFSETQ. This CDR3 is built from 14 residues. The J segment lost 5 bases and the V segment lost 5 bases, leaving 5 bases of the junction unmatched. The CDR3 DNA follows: TGCGCCAGCAGGCCTAGCGGGAGCGGAGATACGCAGTATTTT. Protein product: CASRPSGSGDTQYF.

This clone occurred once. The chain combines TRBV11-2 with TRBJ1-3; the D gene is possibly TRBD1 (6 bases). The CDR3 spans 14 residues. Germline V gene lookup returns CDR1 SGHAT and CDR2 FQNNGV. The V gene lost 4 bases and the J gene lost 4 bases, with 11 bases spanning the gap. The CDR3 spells CASSSRTEGNTIYF. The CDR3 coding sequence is TGTGCCAGCAGCTCTCGGACAGAGGGAAACACCATATATTTT. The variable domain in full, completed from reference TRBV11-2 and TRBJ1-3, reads EAGVAQSPRYKIIEKRQSVAFWCNPISGHATLYWYQQILGQGPKLLIQFQNNGVVDDSQLPKDRFSAERLKGVDSTLKIQPAKLEDSAVYLCASSSRTEGNTIYFGEGSWLTVV.

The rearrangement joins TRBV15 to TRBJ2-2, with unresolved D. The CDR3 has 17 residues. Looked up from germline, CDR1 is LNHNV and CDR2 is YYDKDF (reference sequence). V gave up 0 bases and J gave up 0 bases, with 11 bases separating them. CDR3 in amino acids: CATSRDTTYANTGELFF. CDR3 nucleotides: TGTGCCACCAGCAGAGACACGACATACGCGAACACCGGGGAGCTGTTTTTT.

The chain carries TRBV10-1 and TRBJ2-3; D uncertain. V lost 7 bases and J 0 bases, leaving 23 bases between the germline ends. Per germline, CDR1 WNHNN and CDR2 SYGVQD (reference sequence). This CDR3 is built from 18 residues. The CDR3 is CASTRLLFNGYSTDTQYF. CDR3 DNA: TGCGCCAGCACCCGACTTTTGTTCAACGGATACAGCACAGATACGCAGTATTTT.

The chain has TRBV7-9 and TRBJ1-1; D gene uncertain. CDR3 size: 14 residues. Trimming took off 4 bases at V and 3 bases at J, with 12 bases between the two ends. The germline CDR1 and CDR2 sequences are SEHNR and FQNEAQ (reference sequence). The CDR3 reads CASSSRSLDTEAFF. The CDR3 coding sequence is TGTGCCAGCAGCTCCAGATCCTTGGACACTGAAGCTTTCTTT.

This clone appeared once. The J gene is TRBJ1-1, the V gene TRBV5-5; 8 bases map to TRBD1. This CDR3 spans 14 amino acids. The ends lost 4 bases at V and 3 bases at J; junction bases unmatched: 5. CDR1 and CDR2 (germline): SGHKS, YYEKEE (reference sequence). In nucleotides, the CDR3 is TGTGCCAGCAGCGGAAGACAGGGGTACACTGAAGCTTTCTTT. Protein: CASSGRQGYTEAFF. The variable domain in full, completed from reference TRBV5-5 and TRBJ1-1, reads DAGVTQSPTHLIKTRGQQVTLRCSPISGHKSVSWYQQVLGQGPQFIFQYYEKEERGRGNFPDRFSARQFPNYSSELNVNALLLGDSALYLCASSGRQGYTEAFFGQGTRLTVV.

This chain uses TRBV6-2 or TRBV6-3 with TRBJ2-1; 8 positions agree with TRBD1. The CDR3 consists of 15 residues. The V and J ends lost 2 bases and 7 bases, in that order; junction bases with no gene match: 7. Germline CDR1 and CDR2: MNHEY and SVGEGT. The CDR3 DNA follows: TGTGCCAGCAGTTACCACAGGGGGGAGTGGAATGAGCAGTTCTTC. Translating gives CASSYHRGEWNEQFF.

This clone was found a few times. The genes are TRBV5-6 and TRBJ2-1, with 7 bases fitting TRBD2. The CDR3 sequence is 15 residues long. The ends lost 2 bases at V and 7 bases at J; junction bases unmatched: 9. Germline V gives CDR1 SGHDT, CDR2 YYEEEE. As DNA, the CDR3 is TGTGCCAGCAGCTTAGTCGCCAGCGGGAAAAATGAGCAGTTCTTC. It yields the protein CASSLVASGKNEQFF.

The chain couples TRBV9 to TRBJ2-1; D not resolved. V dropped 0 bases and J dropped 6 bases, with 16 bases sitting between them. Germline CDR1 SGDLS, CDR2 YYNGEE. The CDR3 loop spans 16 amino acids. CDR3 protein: CASSVVAHPLGNEQFF. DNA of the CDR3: TGTGCCAGCAGCGTAGTAGCACACCCGTTGGGCAATGAGCAGTTCTTC. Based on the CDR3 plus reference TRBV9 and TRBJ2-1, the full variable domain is DSGVTQTPKHLITATGQRVTLRCSPRSGDLSVYWYQQSLDQGLQFLIQYYNGEERAKGNILERFSAQQFPDLHSELNLSSLELGDSALYFCASSVVAHPLGNEQFFGPGTRLTVL.

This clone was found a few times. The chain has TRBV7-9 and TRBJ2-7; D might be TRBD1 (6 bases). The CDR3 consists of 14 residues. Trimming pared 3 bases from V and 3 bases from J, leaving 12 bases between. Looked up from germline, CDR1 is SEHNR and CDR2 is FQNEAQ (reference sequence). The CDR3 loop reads CASSFTGKVYEQYF. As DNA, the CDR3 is TGTGCCAGCAGCTTCACAGGGAAGGTCTACGAGCAGTACTTC. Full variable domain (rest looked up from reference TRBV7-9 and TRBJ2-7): DTGVSQNPRHKITKRGQNVTFRCDPISEHNRLYWYRQTLGQGPEFLTYFQNEAQLEKSRLLSDRFSAERPKGSFSTLEIQRTEQGDSAMYLCASSFTGKVYEQYFGPGTRLTVT.

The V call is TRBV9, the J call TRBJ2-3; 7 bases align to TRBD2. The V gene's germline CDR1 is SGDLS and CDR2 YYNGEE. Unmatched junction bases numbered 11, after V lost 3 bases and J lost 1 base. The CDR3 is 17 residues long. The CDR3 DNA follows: TGTGCCAGCAGCGCCCACGGCGGGGGACTGGGCACAGATACGCAGTATTTT. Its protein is CASSAHGGGLGTDTQYF.

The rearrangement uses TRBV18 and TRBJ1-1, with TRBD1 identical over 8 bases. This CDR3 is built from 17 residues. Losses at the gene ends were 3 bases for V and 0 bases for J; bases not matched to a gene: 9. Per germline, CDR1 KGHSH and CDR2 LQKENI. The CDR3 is CASSPGGTGIMNTEAFF. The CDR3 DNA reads TGTGCCAGCTCACCTGGTGGGACAGGCATCATGAACACTGAAGCTTTCTTT.

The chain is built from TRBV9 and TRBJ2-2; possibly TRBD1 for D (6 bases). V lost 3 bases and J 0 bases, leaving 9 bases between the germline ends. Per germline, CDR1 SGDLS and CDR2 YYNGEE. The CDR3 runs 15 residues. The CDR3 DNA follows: TGTGCCAGCAGCGGCAGGGGATCGAACACCGGGGAGCTGTTTTTT. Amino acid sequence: CASSGRGSNTGELFF.

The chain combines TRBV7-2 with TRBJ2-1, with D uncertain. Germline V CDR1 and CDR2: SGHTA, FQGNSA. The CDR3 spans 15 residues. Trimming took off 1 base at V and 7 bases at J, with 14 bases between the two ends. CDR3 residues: CASSLDRRTNNEQFF. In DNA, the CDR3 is TGTGCCAGCAGCTTAGACCGCCGCACAAATAATGAGCAGTTCTTC.

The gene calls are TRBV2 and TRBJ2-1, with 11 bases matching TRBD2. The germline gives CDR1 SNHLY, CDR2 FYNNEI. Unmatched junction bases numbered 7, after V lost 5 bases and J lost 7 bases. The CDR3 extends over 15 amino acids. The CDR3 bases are TGTGCCAGCAGTACTCTAGCGGGAGGAGGGAATGAGCAGTTCTTC. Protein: CASSTLAGGGNEQFF.

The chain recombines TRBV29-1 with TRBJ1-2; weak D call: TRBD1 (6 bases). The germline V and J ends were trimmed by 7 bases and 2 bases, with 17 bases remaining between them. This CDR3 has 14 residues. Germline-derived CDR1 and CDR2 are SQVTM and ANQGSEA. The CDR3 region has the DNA TGCAGCGCCGAAGGGCGGGGGGCAAACTATGGCTACACCTTC. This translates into CSAEGRGANYGYTF.